Shown below are 23 T cell receptor beta chains from a single sample sequenced in a study of T cell changes during pregnancy in multiple sclerosis (dated 2019 in TCRdb). Library method: the immunoSEQ multiplex PCR assay. This is the immuneACCESS table as TCRdb keeps it, with only in-frame sequences that have V and J called. A part of the clones is gone; compared with another copy, unresolved V genes explain less than half, and the rest is unexplained. Within this sample are 33,000 or so clones, with approximately 92% of them counted one time only. The ten largest make up more than 0.4% of the sample. Here the sequenced sample was CD4+ T cells from peripheral blood mononuclear cells, taken in the third trimester of pregnancy. Receptors were obtained from a female donor in good health, enrolled as a control in a pregnancy study.

The chain recombines TRBV10-3 with TRBJ1-6; D uncertain. The CDR3 has 14 residues. In germline, CDR1 is ENHRY, CDR2 SYGVKD. V was shortened by 6 bases and J by 0 bases, with 6 bases between the two germline ends. The CDR3 sequence is CAIRKSSYNSPLHF. CDR3 bases: TGTGCCATCAGGAAGAGCTCCTATAATTCACCCCTCCACTTT.

This clone was detected only once. The chain has TRBV7-9 and TRBJ1-5; the D gene is possibly TRBD1 (5 bases). V was shortened by 5 bases and J by 2 bases, with 10 bases between the two germline ends. The CDR3 covers 14 residues. CDR1 is SEHNR and CDR2 is FQNEAQ in the germline V gene (reference sequence). CDR3 sequence: CASSGWGGNQPQHF. CDR3 nucleotide sequence: TGTGCCAGCAGCGGGTGGGGGGGCAATCAGCCCCAGCATTTT.

The gene calls are TRBV7-2 and TRBJ1-2; no firm D call. Germline V CDR1 and CDR2: SGHTA, FQGNSA. Trimming stripped 3 bases from V and 8 bases from J, with 13 bases between. The CDR3 has 13 residues. The CDR3 DNA follows: TGTGCCAGCAGCTTCGATAAAGACATGGGCTACACCTTC. Translated, it gives CASSFDKDMGYTF.

The chain joins TRBV5-1 to TRBJ1-4; 8 positions agree with TRBD1. Germline CDR1 SGHRS, CDR2 YFSETQ. The ends lost 4 bases at V and 3 bases at J; junction bases unmatched: 2. The CDR3 contains 14 residues. The CDR3 DNA reads TGCGCCAGCAGCGCAGGGGGCTCTAATGAAAAACTGTTTTTT. Translating it yields CASSAGGSNEKLFF.

The J gene is TRBJ1-2, the V gene TRBV5-6, with D unclear. This CDR3 contains 13 residues. Germline CDR1 and CDR2: SGHDT and YYEEEE. V lost 0 bases to trimming and J lost 8 bases, with 11 bases between them. Here the CDR3 DNA reads TGTGCCAGCAGCTTGGGTGTGCCCTACGGCTACACCTTC. It translates to CASSLGVPYGYTF.

V is TRBV4-2 and J is TRBJ2-3, with D possibly being TRBD2 (5 bases). The CDR3 runs 17 residues. CDR1 LGHNA and CDR2 YNFKEQ come from the germline V gene. V shed 0 bases and J shed 2 bases, with 15 bases lying between them. The CDR3 DNA reads as TGTGCCAGCAGCCAAGATCGAGGCGGGCCCAACACAGATACGCAGTATTTT. Amino acids: CASSQDRGGPNTDTQYF.

The chain recombines TRBV6-4 with TRBJ1-2; 10 nucleotides agree with TRBD1. V was clipped by 2 bases and J by 7 bases; unmatched bases: 16. The CDR3 has 18 residues. From germline, CDR1 is MRHNA and CDR2 SNTAGT. The CDR3 here is CASSDTPGQGFPRSGYTF. As DNA, the CDR3 is TGTGCCAGCAGTGACACACCGGGACAGGGGTTCCCAAGGAGTGGCTACACCTTC.

V usage is TRBV28 and J usage is TRBJ2-3; 12 positions agree with TRBD1. CDR1 is MDHEN, CDR2 SYDVKM, per germline. V gave up 10 bases and J gave up 4 bases; unmatched junction bases: 6. The CDR3 spans 14 residues. The CDR3 DNA sequence: TGTGCCATGGCGGGACAGGGGGCTTCAGATACGCAGTATTTT. The encoded protein is CAMAGQGASDTQYF.

The genes are TRBV18 and TRBJ1-1; 10 bases are a match to TRBD1. Per the germline V gene, CDR1 is KGHSH and CDR2 is LQKENI. V dropped 4 bases and J dropped 0; count of bases not matched to a gene: 2. CDR3 length: 15 amino acids. The CDR3 protein is CASSRDRGMNTEAFF. The CDR3, as DNA: TGTGCCAGCTCACGGGACAGGGGCATGAACACTGAAGCTTTCTTT.

The chain is built from TRBV19 and TRBJ1-2; the match to TRBD1 covers 8 bases. Per germline, CDR1 LNHDA and CDR2 SQIVND (reference sequence). The junction had 24 bases not matched to a gene; V was cut back by 7 bases and J by 8 bases. The CDR3 contains 18 residues. The DNA of the CDR3 is TGTGCCAGTACCGATGAATGGACAGGGAAGGCTGGCGCTGGCGGCTACACCTTC. It translates to CASTDEWTGKAGAGGYTF.

The chain has TRBV6-6 and TRBJ2-5; the match to TRBD2 covers 8 bases. Germline loops: CDR1 MNHNY, CDR2 SVGAGI (reference sequence). The V segment lost 10 bases and the J segment 5 bases; nucleotides outside the gene matches: 15. The CDR3 runs 15 residues. CDR3 loop: CATSRGAGAGETQYF. In DNA form, the CDR3 reads TGTGCCACTTCGCGGGGGGCCGGGGCCGGGGAGACCCAGTACTTC.

The genes are TRBV7-9 and TRBJ1-1, with D maybe TRBD1 (6 bases). This CDR3 contains 15 residues. Trimming cost V 4 bases and J 5 bases, with 17 bases left between them. The germline V gene has CDR1 SEHNR and CDR2 FQNEAQ (reference sequence). The CDR3 DNA follows: TGTGCCAGCAGCTCCAGGGGCTTCTCGGGGACTGAAGCTTTCTTT. This sequence encodes CASSSRGFSGTEAFF.

The rearrangement joins TRBV5-1 to TRBJ2-1; D gene ambiguous. Between the trimmed V and J ends, which lost 0 bases and 8 bases, there was a span of 6 bases. This CDR3 has 12 residues. Per germline, CDR1 SGHRS and CDR2 YFSETQ. The CDR3 loop is CASSLVADEQFF. In DNA, the CDR3 is TGCGCCAGCAGCTTGGTGGCGGATGAGCAGTTCTTC.

This clone showed up just a few times. The rearrangement uses TRBV4-3 and TRBJ1-3, with 9 bases fitting TRBD1. The J segment lost 5 bases and the V segment lost 0 bases, leaving 2 bases of the junction unmatched. CDR3 size: 15 residues. Germline lookup yields CDR1 LGHNA and CDR2 YSLEER. This CDR3 reads CASSQEQGARNTIYF. The CDR3 region has the DNA TGCGCCAGCAGCCAAGAACAGGGGGCGAGAAACACCATATATTTT.

This chain joins TRBV7-2 and TRBJ2-7, with D possibly being TRBD1 (6 bases). The CDR3 extends over 13 amino acids. Trimming cost V 4 bases and J 2 bases, with 9 bases left between them. Per germline, CDR1 SGHTA and CDR2 FQGNSA. The CDR3 nucleotides read TGTGCCAGCAGCTCCGACAGGCCCTACGAGCAGTACTTC. Amino acid sequence: CASSSDRPYEQYF.

J is TRBJ2-3 and V is TRBV5-8; TRBD1 matches at 9 bases. There are 16 residues in the CDR3. Unmatched junction bases numbered 5, after V lost 2 bases and J lost 1 base. Germline loops: CDR1 SGHTS, CDR2 YDEGEE. The CDR3 sequence is CASSLSGTGRTDTQYF. For the CDR3, the DNA is TGTGCCAGCAGCTTATCTGGGACAGGGCGCACAGATACGCAGTATTTT.

The rearrangement uses TRBV9 and TRBJ2-5, with 11 bases identical to TRBD2. The V gene end was trimmed by 0 bases and the J gene end by 2 bases; junction bases not matched to a gene: 6. Germline values: CDR1 SGDLS, CDR2 YYNGEE. The CDR3 runs to 17 residues. CDR3 bases: TGTGCCAGCAGCGTAGGGGGAGGGACTAGCGGACAAGAGACCCAGTACTTC. Residues: CASSVGGGTSGQETQYF.

The chain couples TRBV28 to TRBJ1-1; no clear D gene. The ends were cut back, 2 bases at V and 2 bases at J, with 9 bases in the middle. The germline V gene encodes CDR1 MDHEN and CDR2 SYDVKM. This CDR3 has 14 residues. The DNA of the CDR3 is TGTGCCAGCAGTTTAAGCATGCTCAACACTGAAGCTTTCTTT. It specifies CASSLSMLNTEAFF.

This clone was picked up one time. V and J are TRBV27 and TRBJ2-1; the D gene is possibly TRBD2 (5 bases). This CDR3 contains 13 residues. Germline V gene sequence: CDR1 MNHEY, CDR2 SMNVEV (reference sequence). The germline V and J ends were trimmed by 6 bases and 12 bases, with 18 bases remaining between them. CDR3 residues: CASSSPPTRVQFF. In nucleotides, the CDR3 is TGTGCCAGCAGCTCACCCCCAACTAGGGTGCAGTTCTTC.

This chain links TRBV11-2 with TRBJ1-2; 10 bases are shared with TRBD1. Trimming at V came to 3 bases and at J to 6 bases, leaving 10 bases not matched to a gene. CDR1 and CDR2 from the germline V gene are SGHAT and FQNNGV. The CDR3 contains 16 residues. The CDR3 sequence is CASSLAKGQGKNGYTF. The CDR3 DNA sequence: TGTGCCAGCAGCTTGGCCAAGGGACAGGGGAAGAATGGCTACACCTTC.

This clone was observed a single time. This chain connects TRBV18 to TRBJ2-5, with 11 bases lining up with TRBD2. Germline lookup yields CDR1 KGHSH and CDR2 LQKENI. The V and J ends lost 2 bases and 4 bases, in that order; junction bases with no gene match: 6. This CDR3 is built from 16 residues. CDR3 nucleotides: TGTGCCAGCTCACCAGTTCTAGCGGGGGGCTCAGAGACCCAGTACTTC. Translated, it gives CASSPVLAGGSETQYF.

This clone was seen a few times. The chain joins TRBV5-5 to TRBJ1-1; possible D gene TRBD1, 6 bases. V gave up 5 bases and J gave up 5 bases, with 10 bases separating them. Germline V gene data show CDR1 as SGHKS and CDR2 as YYEKEE (reference sequence). This CDR3 spans 12 amino acids. This CDR3 is CASSNRVTEAFF. In nucleotides, the CDR3 is TGTGCCAGCAGTAACAGGGTTACTGAAGCTTTCTTT.

The V call is TRBV30, the J call TRBJ2-5; weak D call: TRBD2 (6 bases). Germline V gives CDR1 GTSNPN, CDR2 SVGIG (reference sequence). The length of the CDR3 is 13 residues. Trimming removed 1 base at V and 2 bases at J, with 8 bases between. DNA for the CDR3: TGTGCCTGGAGTGGGACTATTCAAGAGACCCAGTACTTC. As protein: CAWSGTIQETQYF. Based on the CDR3 plus reference TRBV30 and TRBJ2-5, the full variable domain is SQTIHQWPATLVQPVGSPLSLECTVEGTSNPNLYWYRQAAGRGLQLLFYSVGIGQISSEVPQNLSASRPQDRQFILSSKKLLLSDSGFYLCAWSGTIQETQYFGPGTRLLVL.